This TCR beta chain originates from a study of neurological immune-mediated disorders. The cDNA was generated by 5'RACE with 10-nucleotide random UMIs. A single record per CDR3 protein comes from TCRdb applying MiXCR to the 5' RACE reads. This table has about 24,000 distinct CDR3 sequences, approximately 13% appearing once. J was trimmed by 4 bases and V by 4 bases; bases with no gene match: 4. Germline CDR1 is DFQATT and CDR2 is SNEGSKA (reference sequence). CDR3 length: 13 residues. Time point here: technical triplicate 1. The sorted libraries started from under 1.2 million CD4+ or CD8+ T cells. This clonotype came up many times.

The chain carries TRBV20-1 and TRBJ1-2, with TRBD1 matching over 9 bases. Source material: CD4+ T cells from blood. The sequence derives from a female donor with HTLV-1-associated myelopathy (HAM/TSP). The CDR3 DNA reads TGCAGTGCTACGCCGGACAGGGGCTATGGCTACACCTTC. Its protein is CSATPDRGYGYTF.